A single sample gave rise to the 5 T cell receptor beta chains below, sequenced in a study of resident and recirculating memory T cells in vitiligo. Assay used: immunoSEQ multiplex PCR; TCRdb lists only in-frame clones, some missing. The sample has 39,000 or so clones, about 93% seen once. Input material: blood. These TCRs come from a male donor with vitiligo.

The rearrangement links TRBV9 to TRBJ2-1; D is possibly TRBD2 (5 bases). The CDR3 covers 15 residues. The germline gives CDR1 SGDLS, CDR2 YYNGEE. Trimming removed 5 bases from V and 6 bases from J, with 18 bases in between. The CDR3 reads CASRATPSFSNEQFF. CDR3 sequence (DNA): TGTGCCAGCAGGGCGACCCCTAGCTTTTCCAATGAGCAGTTCTTC. Full variable domain (missing parts from reference TRBV9 and TRBJ2-1): DSGVTQTPKHLITATGQRVTLRCSPRSGDLSVYWYQQSLDQGLQFLIQYYNGEERAKGNILERFSAQQFPDLHSELNLSSLELGDSALYFCASRATPSFSNEQFFGPGTRLTVL.

V gene TRBV4-2 combines with J gene TRBJ2-5, with 8 bases aligning to TRBD2. This CDR3 is 14 amino acids long. Germline lookup yields CDR1 LGHNA and CDR2 YNFKEQ. Trimming removed 3 bases from V and 7 bases from J; junction bases left unmatched: 7. CDR3 amino acids: CASSQERGGRTQYF. CDR3 in DNA: TGTGCCAGCAGCCAGGAACGGGGGGGAAGGACCCAGTACTTC.

The V gene is TRBV6-6, the J gene TRBJ2-3, with D perhaps matching TRBD2 (6 bases). Trimming took off 7 bases at V and 2 bases at J, with 13 bases between the two ends. CDR1 and CDR2 from the germline V gene are MNHNY and SVGAGI (reference sequence). The CDR3 contains 14 residues. CDR3 in amino acids: CASNPGLNTDTQYF. For the CDR3, the DNA is TGTGCCAGCAATCCGGGACTCAACACAGATACGCAGTATTTT.

The V and J genes are TRBV9 and TRBJ2-2; D might be TRBD1 (6 bases). The CDR3 loop spans 18 amino acids. The germline CDR1 and CDR2 sequences are SGDLS and YYNGEE. V lost 0 bases and J 7 bases, leaving 22 bases between the germline ends. CDR3 loop: CASSVESFHREKGGELFF. CDR3 coding DNA: TGTGCCAGCAGCGTAGAATCTTTCCACAGGGAGAAAGGCGGGGAGCTGTTTTTT.

The J gene is TRBJ1-1, the V gene TRBV6-5; D possibly corresponds to TRBD1 (6 bases). Trimming took off 6 bases at V and 3 bases at J, with 8 bases between the two ends. The length of the CDR3 is 12 residues. The germline V gene encodes CDR1 MNHEY and CDR2 SVGAGI. Written as DNA, the CDR3 is TGTGCCAGCAGAAGGGGGTACACTGAAGCTTTCTTT. Protein product: CASRRGYTEAFF.